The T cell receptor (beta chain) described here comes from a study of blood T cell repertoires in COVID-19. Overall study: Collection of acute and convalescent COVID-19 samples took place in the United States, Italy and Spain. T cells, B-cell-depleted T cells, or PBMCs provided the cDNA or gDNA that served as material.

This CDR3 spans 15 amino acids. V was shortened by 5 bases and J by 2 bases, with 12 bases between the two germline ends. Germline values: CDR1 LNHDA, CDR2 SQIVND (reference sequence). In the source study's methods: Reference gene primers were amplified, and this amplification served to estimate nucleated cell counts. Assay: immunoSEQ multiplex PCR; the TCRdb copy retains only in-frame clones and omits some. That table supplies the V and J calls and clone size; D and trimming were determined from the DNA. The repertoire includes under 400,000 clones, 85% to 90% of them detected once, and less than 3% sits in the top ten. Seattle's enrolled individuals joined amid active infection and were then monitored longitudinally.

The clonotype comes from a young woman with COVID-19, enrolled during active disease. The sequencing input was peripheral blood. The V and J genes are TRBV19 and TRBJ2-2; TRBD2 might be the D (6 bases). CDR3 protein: CASSPGDGNTGELFF. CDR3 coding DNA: TGTGCCAGTAGTCCGGGGGACGGCAACACCGGGGAGCTGTTTTTT.